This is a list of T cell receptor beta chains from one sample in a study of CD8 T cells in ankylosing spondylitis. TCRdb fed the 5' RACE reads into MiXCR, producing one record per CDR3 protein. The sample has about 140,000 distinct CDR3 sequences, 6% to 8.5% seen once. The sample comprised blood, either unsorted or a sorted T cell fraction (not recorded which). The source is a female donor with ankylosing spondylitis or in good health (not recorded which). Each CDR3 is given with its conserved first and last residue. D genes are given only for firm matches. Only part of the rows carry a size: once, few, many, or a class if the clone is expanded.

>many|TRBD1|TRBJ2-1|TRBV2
CASSERDRGFYNEQFF
TGTGCCAGCAGTGAAAGGGACAGGGGGTTCTACAATGAGCAGTTCTTC
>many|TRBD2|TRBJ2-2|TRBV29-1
CSVETTSGGVGELFF
TGCAGCGTGGAAACGACTAGCGGGGGGGTCGGGGAGCTGTTTTTT
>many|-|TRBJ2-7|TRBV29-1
CSALRGNEQYF
TGCAGCGCCCTCCGGGGGAACGAGCAGTACTTC
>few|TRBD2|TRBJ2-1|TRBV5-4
CASSLEASGGVGEQFF
TGTGCCAGCAGCTTGGAAGCTAGCGGGGGGGTTGGGGAGCAGTTCTTC
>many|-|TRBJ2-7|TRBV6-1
CASSGSFSRYEQYF
TGTGCCAGCAGTGGGTCCTTTTCGAGGTACGAGCAGTACTTC
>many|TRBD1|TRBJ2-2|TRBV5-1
CASSSQGADGELFF
TGCGCCAGCAGCTCGCAGGGGGCGGACGGGGAGCTGTTTTTT
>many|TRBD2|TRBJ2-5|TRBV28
CASSLYGLAGDQETQYF
TGTGCCAGCAGTTTATACGGACTAGCGGGGGACCAAGAGACCCAGTACTTC
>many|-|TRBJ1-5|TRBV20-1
CSASGSHSNQPQHF
TGCAGTGCTTCGGGATCCCATAGCAATCAGCCCCAGCATTTT
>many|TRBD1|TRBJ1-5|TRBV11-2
CASSSRAGTGELRGQPQHF
TGTGCCAGCAGCTCCCGGGCCGGGACAGGGGAGTTGAGAGGTCAGCCCCAGCATTTT
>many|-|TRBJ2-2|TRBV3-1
CASSQAGHGELFF
TGTGCCAGCAGCCAAGCGGGCCACGGGGAGCTGTTTTTT
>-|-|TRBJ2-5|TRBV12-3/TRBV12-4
CASASGGPEETQYF
TGTGCCAGCGCCTCGGGCGGGCCTGAAGAGACCCAGTACTTC
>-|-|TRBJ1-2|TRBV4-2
CASSQPGKGYGYTF
TGTGCCAGCAGCCAACCGGGAAAGGGCTATGGCTACACCTTC
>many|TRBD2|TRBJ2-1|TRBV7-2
CASSLAVRAPSGEQFF
TGTGCCAGCAGCTTAGCGGTCCGGGCCCCTAGCGGTGAGCAGTTCTTC
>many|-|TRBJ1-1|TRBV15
CATSRDENTEAFF
TGTGCCACCAGCAGAGATGAGAACACTGAAGCTTTCTTT
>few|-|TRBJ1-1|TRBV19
CASTDTQGRRTEAFF
TGTGCCAGTACCGACACACAGGGACGGCGCACTGAAGCTTTCTTT
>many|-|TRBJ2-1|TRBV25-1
CASRTGGLSYNEQFF
TGTGCCAGCAGAACCGGGGGACTTTCCTACAATGAGCAGTTCTTC
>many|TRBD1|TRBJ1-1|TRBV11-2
CASSLGKGQGVNTEAFF
TGTGCCAGCAGCTTAGGTAAAGGGCAGGGGGTGAACACTGAAGCTTTCTTT
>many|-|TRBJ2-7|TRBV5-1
CASSLAGTYEQYF
TGCGCCAGCAGCTTGGCCGGAACCTACGAGCAGTACTTC
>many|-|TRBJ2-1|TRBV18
CASSPPGRGEQFF
TGTGCCAGCTCACCACCGGGAAGGGGTGAGCAGTTCTTC